Listed below are T cell receptor beta chains from one sample, sequenced in a study of T cells in Graves' hyperthyroidism and ophthalmopathy. Each CDR3 protein is one row after TCRdb ran MiXCR on the multiplex PCR reads. The table lists approximately 870,000 distinct CDR3 sequences, roughly 40% of them singletons, with roughly 8.3% in the top ten. Sample: blood. The receptors stem from a man aged 18 to 35 with Graves' hyperthyroidism. Both conserved end residues are part of each CDR3. The D gene is left open where the match is weak. A clone size is listed for some rows: how often the clone was seen (once, few, many), or a class if it is expanded.

J,length,size,V,D,DNA,CDR3
TRBJ2-5,15,-,TRBV7-9,TRBD2,TGTGCCACCAGGGCCCTTTTAGCGGGAGAGGAGACCCAGTACTTC,CATRALLAGEETQYF
TRBJ2-2,17,-,TRBV7-2,TRBD1,TGTGCCAGCAGCTTAGATTACAGGGGGTCTTACACCGGGGAGCTGTTTTTT,CASSLDYRGSYTGELFF
TRBJ2-7,14,-,TRBV7-6,-,TGTGCCAGCAGCTTAGAGAGTGGGGGCTACGAGCAGTACTTC,CASSLESGGYEQYF
TRBJ1-5,13,-,TRBV10-2,-,TGTGCCAGCAGCCTTATGAGCAATCAGCCCCAGCATTTT,CASSLMSNQPQHF
TRBJ1-6,15,-,TRBV2,-,TGTGCCAGCAGTCCGGGACTCAGCGGTAGTGTCCCCCTCCACTTT,CASSPGLSGSVPLHF
TRBJ1-4,13,many,TRBV7-9,-,TGTGCCAGCAGCTTAGCCGGTCTGGGAAAACTGTTTTTT,CASSLAGLGKLFF
TRBJ2-7,15,few,TRBV29-1,TRBD2,TGCAGCGTTGAAGTAGGACTAGCGGGAGACGGCGAGCAGTACTTC,CSVEVGLAGDGEQYF
TRBJ2-2,15,-,TRBV11-2,-,TGTGCCAGCAGCGCAGCGGCTAGCCGGGCCGGGGAGCTGTTTTTT,CASSAAASRAGELFF
TRBJ2-7,15,few,TRBV5-1,-,TGCGCCAGCAGCGTGGTCGCGGGTGCCTTCTACGAGCAGTACTTC,CASSVVAGAFYEQYF
TRBJ1-6,13,-,TRBV18,-,TGTGCCAGCTCCAGTAAAACCAATTCACCCCTCCACTTT,CASSSKTNSPLHF
TRBJ2-7,14,-,TRBV15,-,TGTGCCACCAGCTTAGATCTCCACAGCTACGAGCAGTACTTC,CATSLDLHSYEQYF
TRBJ1-2,13,many,TRBV24-1,TRBD1,TGTGCCACCAGTTCGGGACAGGAATCAGGCTACACCTTC,CATSSGQESGYTF
TRBJ2-2,13,many,TRBV29-1,TRBD2,TGCAGCGTTGCGAGCGGGAGAGCCGGGGAGCTGTTTTTT,CSVASGRAGELFF
TRBJ1-5,14,-,TRBV7-9,-,TGTGCCAGCGGACTTGTTGGGCGGGATCAGCCCCAGCATTTT,CASGLVGRDQPQHF
TRBJ2-5,15,many,TRBV12-3/TRBV12-4,-,TGTGCCAGCAGTTCCTTCAAACAGTCAGCAGAGACCCAGTACTTC,CASSSFKQSAETQYF
TRBJ1-4,12,few,TRBV6-5,-,TGTGCCAGCAGTTACTCGAACGGAAAACTGTTTTTT,CASSYSNGKLFF
TRBJ1-1,13,-,TRBV6-6,-,TGTGCCAGCAAGGGCGTTTCGTTGACTGAAGCTTTCTTT,CASKGVSLTEAFF
TRBJ2-7,14,-,TRBV20-1,TRBD2,TGCAGTGCTAGGACTACTAGCGGGAGCTACGAGCAGTACTTC,CSARTTSGSYEQYF
TRBJ1-3,12,-,TRBV25-1,-,TGTGCCAGTGGGGCTACCGGAAACACCATATATTTT,CASGATGNTIYF
TRBJ2-7,12,-,TRBV20-1,-,TGCAGTGCTAGAGAGTCCGGGTACGAGCAGTACTTC,CSARESGYEQYF
TRBJ1-2,12,many,TRBV29-1,-,TGCAGCGTTGAAAATGGAGGGATGAACTACACCTTC,CSVENGGMNYTF
TRBJ1-4,15,few,TRBV5-1,TRBD1,TGCGCCAGCAGCCTCAGGACAGGGGGCCAGGAAAAACTGTTTTTT,CASSLRTGGQEKLFF
TRBJ2-7,14,-,TRBV30,TRBD1,TGTGCCTGGAGTGTCTCCGGGACAGCCTACGAGCAGTACTTC,CAWSVSGTAYEQYF
TRBJ2-7,15,few,TRBV7-2,-,TGTGCCAGCAGCTTATCGGACCCTGGAGCCTACGAGCAGTACTTC,CASSLSDPGAYEQYF
TRBJ1-5,15,-,TRBV2,-,TGTGCCTGCCCCCCCCCGCAGGGAAGTATCCAGCCCCAGCATTTT,CACPPPQGSIQPQHF
TRBJ1-2,13,-,TRBV6-5,-,TGTGCCAGCAGTGAAATCAGCCACTATGGCTACACCTTC,CASSEISHYGYTF
TRBJ2-5,14,-,TRBV7-2,-,TGTGCCAGCAGCTTTAACAGGGCGGTGGAGATCCAGTACTTC,CASSFNRAVEIQYF
TRBJ1-1,12,once,TRBV10-3,-,TGTGCCAGCAGTTACGCCAGGGCTGAAGCTTTCTTT,CASSYARAEAFF
TRBJ2-5,13,-,TRBV5-1,-,TGCGCCAGCAGCGCGGGGACGGTAGAGACCCAGTACTTC,CASSAGTVETQYF
TRBJ2-7,15,few,TRBV7-2,-,TGTGCCAGCAGCTTAGTAACGGTCGGGTCCTACGAGCAGTACTTC,CASSLVTVGSYEQYF
TRBJ2-7,14,-,TRBV7-2,-,TGTGCCAGCAGGTTTCGCTCTGCCGGAGACGAGCAGTACTTC,CASRFRSAGDEQYF
TRBJ2-5,16,few,TRBV7-6,TRBD2,TGTGCCAGCAGCTCATCTAGCGGGGGTTTCGGAGAGACCCAGTACTTC,CASSSSSGGFGETQYF
TRBJ1-2,11,-,TRBV29-1,-,TGCAGCGTTTGGACAGTCTATGGCTACACCTTC,CSVWTVYGYTF
TRBJ1-1,13,-,TRBV29-1,-,TGCAGTTTTACAGCGCCTGGGAACACTGAAGCTTTCTTT,CSFTAPGNTEAFF
TRBJ2-7,16,-,TRBV7-2,TRBD1,TGTGCCAGCAGCCCGCACCCGGGACAGGACTCCTACGAGCAGTACTTC,CASSPHPGQDSYEQYF
TRBJ1-3,14,few,TRBV4-1,-,TGCGCCAGCAGCCAAGATTTGGGTGGAAACACCATATATTTT,CASSQDLGGNTIYF
TRBJ2-7,11,many,TRBV2,-,TGTGCCAGCGGCCTCGGGGGCGAGCAGTACTTC,CASGLGGEQYF
TRBJ2-7,11,-,TRBV20-1,-,TGCAGTGCTAGTGTAGCGCACGAGCAGTACTTC,CSASVAHEQYF
TRBJ1-5,13,-,TRBV5-6,-,TGTGCCAGCAGCTTGGGGGATTCTCGGCCCCAGCATTTT,CASSLGDSRPQHF
TRBJ2-5,15,-,TRBV5-1,TRBD2,TGCGCCAGCAGCCTCGGACTAGGGGTGTTTGAGACCCAGTACTTC,CASSLGLGVFETQYF
TRBJ2-2,16,-,TRBV20-1,TRBD1,TGCAGTGCTAGGGTGTTGGGACAGGTCTCCACCGGGGAGCTGTTTTTT,CSARVLGQVSTGELFF
TRBJ1-6,16,-,TRBV25-1,-,TGTGCCAGCAGTAAATATTCGGACAGCCTTAATTCACCCCTCCACTTT,CASSKYSDSLNSPLHF
TRBJ1-1,14,few,TRBV7-3,-,TGTGCCAGCAGCTTAAGTGCCTGGACCACTGAAGCTTTCTTT,CASSLSAWTTEAFF
TRBJ2-2,15,many,TRBV13,TRBD1,TGTGCCAGTCACATGGGACAGAGAATAACCGGGGAGCTGTTTTTT,CASHMGQRITGELFF